The 19 T cell receptor beta chains below were found in one sample sequenced in a study of regulatory T cells in long-lasting Graves disease. Stated time point: persistent/refractory GD, antithyroid drugs over 5 years with positive TRAb. PBMC-extracted RNA yielded the TCR library. CDR3 regions were amplified by Arm-PCR using iRepertoire HTBI primers to build TCR beta libraries. MiXCR, run by TCRdb on the multiplex PCR reads, gives a single entry per CDR3 protein. The repertoire holds some 470,000 distinct CDR3 sequences, roughly 21% seen once, with 6.5% to 9% in the top ten. Here the sequenced sample was peripheral blood mononuclear cells (PBMCs), taken when the disease was refractory, from a patient treated with antithyroid drugs. The receptors come from a female donor with Graves disease.

This clonotype showed up many times. This chain connects TRBV28 to TRBJ2-5; 9 bases map to TRBD1. CDR1 is MDHEN and CDR2 is SYDVKM in the germline V gene. There are 14 residues in the CDR3. The junction had 6 bases not matched to a gene; V was cut back by 5 bases and J by 5 bases. The CDR3 DNA sequence: TGTGCCAGCAGTAACACAGGGGGCCACGAGACCCAGTACTTC. Protein: CASSNTGGHETQYF.

This clonotype showed up just a few times. The chain carries TRBV19 and TRBJ1-5; D is perhaps TRBD1 (5 bases). V lost 3 bases and J 6 bases, leaving 18 bases between the germline ends. CDR1 is LNHDA, CDR2 SQIVND, per germline (reference sequence). CDR3 length: 16 residues. Here the CDR3 reads CASSIGVREWVQPQHF. The CDR3 coding sequence is TGTGCCAGTAGTATTGGAGTCAGGGAGTGGGTTCAGCCCCAGCATTTT. Full variable domain (remainder filled in from reference TRBV19 and TRBJ1-5): DGGITQSPKYLFRKEGQNVTLSCEQNLNHDAMYWYRQDPGQGLRLIYYSQIVNDFQKGDIAEGYSVSREKKESFPLTVTSAQKNPTAFYLCASSIGVREWVQPQHFGDGTRLSIL.

In the case of this clonotype: This may come from a read error, since a much larger clone is one base off. The V gene is TRBV19, the J gene TRBJ1-1, with D possibly matching TRBD1 (5 bases). Trimming removed 6 bases at V and 3 bases at J, with 14 bases between. The CDR3 contains 14 residues. Germline loops: CDR1 LNHDA, CDR2 SQIVND (reference sequence). The CDR3: CASRWVRGDTEAFF. The DNA of the CDR3 is TGTGCCAGTAGGTGGGTTCGAGGGGACACTGAAGCTTTCTTT.

The V call is TRBV20-1, the J call TRBJ1-1, with 8 positions matching TRBD1. CDR1 and CDR2 from the germline V gene are DFQATT and SNEGSKA (reference sequence). This CDR3 is built from 13 residues. The V gene end was trimmed by 1 base and the J gene end by 8 bases; junction bases not matched to a gene: 6. CDR3 nucleotides: TGCAGTGCTAGAGTGGGCAGGGGGCGAGAAGCTTTCTTT. Translating it yields CSARVGRGREAFF.

This clonotype was found a few times. The chain recombines TRBV15 with TRBJ1-1, with D perhaps TRBD1 (6 bases). V was cut by 1 base and J by 0 bases, with 12 bases left in between. The CDR3 sequence is 16 residues long. Germline V CDR1 and CDR2: LNHNV, YYDKDF (reference sequence). The CDR3 sequence is CATSRGGGGMNTEAFF. DNA for the CDR3: TGTGCCACCAGCAGAGGAGGGGGGGGGATGAACACTGAAGCTTTCTTT. The variable domain in full, with the rest retrieved from reference TRBV15 and TRBJ1-1, is DAMVIQNPRYQVTQFGKPVTLSCSQTLNHNVMYWYQQKSSQAPKLLFHYYDKDFNNEADTPDNFQSRRPNTSFCFLDIRSPGLGDTAMYLCATSRGGGGMNTEAFFGQGTRLTVV.

Comments on this clonotype: Germline is not matched at one junction end, which may reflect a read error. The chain couples TRBV7-2 to TRBJ2-5; unclear D gene. CDR3 length: 11 amino acids. The V gene's germline CDR1 is SGHTA and CDR2 FQGNSA. The CDR3 DNA sequence: TGTGCCGGCAGCTTCTCAGAGACCCAGTACTTC. Encoded protein: CAGSFSETQYF.

Many counts were recorded for this clonotype. V is TRBV7-2 and J is TRBJ2-7; D remains ambiguous. Per germline, CDR1 SGHTA and CDR2 FQGNSA. This CDR3 contains 14 residues. V was clipped by 2 bases and J by 3 bases, with 11 bases between them. CDR3 nucleotides: TGTGCCAGCAGCTTATCGGGCAGTGACTACGAGCAGTACTTC. Encoded protein: CASSLSGSDYEQYF.

With respect to this clonotype: A far larger clone is one base from this, pointing to a likely read error. The chain is built from TRBV9 and TRBJ2-5; no firm D call. The length of the CDR3 is 13 residues. CDR1 SGDLS and CDR2 YYNGEE come from the germline V gene. The ends were cut back, 3 bases at V and 0 bases at J, with 6 bases in the middle. CDR3 sequence (DNA): TGTGCCAGCAGCGCCGGACACCAAGAGACCCAGTACTTC. Protein: CASSAGHQETQYF.

This clonotype has just a few counts. V usage is TRBV19 and J usage is TRBJ1-2, with no clear D. V gave up 9 bases and J gave up 2 bases, with 10 bases separating them. Germline V gene data show CDR1 as LNHDA and CDR2 as SQIVND (reference sequence). The CDR3 is 12 residues long. The CDR3 region is CARFLENYGYTF. In DNA, the CDR3 is TGTGCCAGGTTTTTAGAGAACTATGGCTACACCTTC.

This clonotype showed up just a few times. CDR3 DNA sequence: TGTGCCAGCAGCTGGGGACAGAGAGTAGCCAAAAACATTCAGTACTTC. Protein: CASSWGQRVAKNIQYF. V gene TRBV6-1 combines with J gene TRBJ2-4, with 7 bases aligning to TRBD1. CDR3 length: 16 amino acids. V dropped 6 bases and J dropped 0; count of bases not matched to a gene: 8. Germline lookup yields CDR1 MNHNS and CDR2 SASEGT.

The rearrangement joins TRBV30 to TRBJ1-5; weak D call: TRBD1 (6 bases). CDR1 is GTSNPN, CDR2 SVGIG, per germline (reference sequence). V was clipped by 0 bases and J by 15 bases, with 15 bases between them. The CDR3 extends over 12 amino acids. The CDR3 reads CAWSVGGKLAHF. The DNA of the CDR3 is TGTGCCTGGAGTGTCGGGGGCAAACTGGCGCATTTT.

This clonotype was counted ten times or more. J is TRBJ2-7 and V is TRBV28, with 7 nucleotides matching TRBD2. Germline V gene data show CDR1 as MDHEN and CDR2 as SYDVKM. The CDR3 spans 13 residues. V was clipped by 7 bases and J by 0 bases; unmatched bases: 3. CDR3 nucleotide sequence: TGTGCCAGCACGCCTAGCGGCTCCTACGAGCAGTACTTC. This translates into CASTPSGSYEQYF.

The table lists this clonotype with a few counts. The chain has TRBV19 and TRBJ1-6; 9 bases map to TRBD1. The V and J ends lost 10 bases and 8 bases, in that order; junction bases with no gene match: 6. Germline V lookup: CDR1 LNHDA, CDR2 SQIVND (reference sequence). CDR3 length equals 13 residues. The CDR3 loop is CATRDRVDSPLHF. As DNA, the CDR3 is TGTGCCACCCGGGACAGGGTGGATTCACCCCTCCACTTT.

This clonotype was detected a few times. In nucleotides, the CDR3 is TGTGCCAGTAGTGTCATAGCAGGTTCTGGGGCTAACTATGGCTACACCTTC. Its translation: CASSVIAGSGANYGYTF. The J gene is TRBJ1-2, the V gene TRBV19; unclear D gene. Trimming shortened V by 5 bases and J by 0 bases, and 19 bases separated the two germline ends. This CDR3 region has 17 residues. The germline gives CDR1 LNHDA, CDR2 SQIVND (reference sequence). The full variable domain, with the rest looked up from reference TRBV19 and TRBJ1-2, is DGGITQSPKYLFRKEGQNVTLSCEQNLNHDAMYWYRQDPGQGLRLIYYSQIVNDFQKGDIAEGYSVSREKKESFPLTVTSAQKNPTAFYLCASSVIAGSGANYGYTFGSGTRLTVV.

The table lists this clonotype with many counts. This chain connects TRBV7-2 to TRBJ2-5; D tentatively reads TRBD1 or TRBD2 (5 bases each). Germline CDR1 SGHTA, CDR2 FQGNSA. Trimming removed 5 bases from V and 2 bases from J, with 15 bases in between. The CDR3 spans 15 residues. The CDR3 sequence is CASSPRARGQETQYF. The CDR3 DNA reads TGTGCCAGCAGCCCCAGGGCCCGGGGACAAGAGACCCAGTACTTC. Looking up the rest from reference TRBV7-2 and TRBJ2-5 gives the full variable domain: GAGVSQSPSNKVTEKGKDVELRCDPISGHTALYWYRQSLGQGLEFLIYFQGNSAPDKSGLPSDRFSAERTGGSVSTLTIQRTQQEDSAVYLCASSPRARGQETQYFGPGTRLLVL.

This clonotype was counted at least ten times. The rearrangement uses TRBV11-3 and TRBJ2-7, with D perhaps matching TRBD2 (6 bases). Germline assignment: CDR1 SGHNT and CDR2 YENEEA. V was pared by 6 bases and J by 4 bases, with 13 bases between. This CDR3 has 13 amino acids. DNA of the CDR3: TGTGCCAGCAGTCGCTTGGAGGGGTACGAGCAGTACTTC. This encodes CASSRLEGYEQYF.

This clonotype was observed at least ten times. The J gene is TRBJ1-4, the V gene TRBV28, with TRBD1 matching over 8 bases. This CDR3 has 13 amino acids. V trimming: 6 bases; J trimming: 6 bases; junction bases outside the gene matches: 3. Germline V CDR1 and CDR2: MDHEN, SYDVKM. The CDR3 loop reads CASRDRDDEKLFF. CDR3 bases: TGTGCCAGCAGGGACAGGGACGATGAAAAACTGTTTTTT. Full variable domain (outside the CDR3, taken from reference TRBV28 and TRBJ1-4): DVKVTQSSRYLVKRTGEKVFLECVQDMDHENMFWYRQDPGLGLRLIYFSYDVKMKEKGDIPEGYSVSREKKERFSLILESASTNQTSMYLCASRDRDDEKLFFGSGTQLSVL.

This chain links TRBV29-1 with TRBJ2-3; 9 positions agree with TRBD2. Germline V CDR1 and CDR2: SQVTM, ANQGSEA. The CDR3 sequence is 16 residues long. V gave up 6 bases and J gave up 3 bases; unmatched junction bases: 13. CDR3 protein: CSVPRGGRVRTDTQYF. Written as DNA, the CDR3 is TGCAGCGTCCCTAGGGGCGGGAGGGTACGAACAGATACGCAGTATTTT.

The chain couples TRBV9 to TRBJ1-1; 10 bases line up with TRBD1. V lost 4 bases, J lost 10 bases, and 7 bases stayed unmatched. Germline lookup yields CDR1 SGDLS and CDR2 YYNGEE. The CDR3 runs 13 residues. CDR3 sequence reads: CASSLGQGGAAFF. The CDR3 DNA sequence: TGTGCCAGCAGCTTAGGACAGGGGGGAGCAGCTTTCTTT. The full variable domain, its missing parts supplied by reference TRBV9 and TRBJ1-1, is DSGVTQTPKHLITATGQRVTLRCSPRSGDLSVYWYQQSLDQGLQFLIQYYNGEERAKGNILERFSAQQFPDLHSELNLSSLELGDSALYFCASSLGQGGAAFFGQGTRLTVV.